Each of the 5 T cell receptor beta chains below was sequenced from the same sample in a study of blood T cell repertoires in COVID-19. Sequencing was performed with immunoSEQ multiplex PCR; in TCRdb, only in-frame clones are kept and a portion is missing. The sample shows 250,000 to 300,000 clones, around 89% of them seen only once. Sample: peripheral blood. Receptors originate from a woman aged 45-65 years with COVID-19, enrolled during active disease.

The chain uses TRBV6-6 and TRBJ2-7; TRBD2 matches 9 bases. CDR1 and CDR2 (germline): MNHNY, SVGAGI (reference sequence). This CDR3 is built from 14 residues. J gave up 1 base and V 5 bases, and 3 bases lay outside the gene matches. The CDR3 here is CASSPREGSYEQYF. CDR3 DNA sequence: TGTGCCAGCAGTCCGCGGGAGGGGTCCTACGAGCAGTACTTC.

This sequence joins TRBV3-1 (or the pseudogene TRBV3-2) and TRBJ1-4, with a weak D call TRBD1 (5 bases). Trimming left V 4 bases short and J 10 bases short, with 22 bases between. This CDR3 is built from 16 residues. CDR1 and CDR2 from the germline V gene are LGHDT and YNNKEL (reference sequence). The CDR3 spells CASSPLFRAIFGKLFF. In DNA, the CDR3 is TGTGCCAGCAGCCCCCTATTCAGGGCAATCTTCGGAAAACTGTTTTTT.

The rearrangement uses TRBV4-1 and TRBJ2-7, with D tentatively TRBD2 (5 bases). The CDR3 loop spans 14 amino acids. Germline lookup yields CDR1 MGHRA and CDR2 YSYEKL. V was cut by 1 base and J by 6 bases, with 13 bases left in between. The CDR3 bases are TGCGCCAGCAGCCAAGCGCTTCGGGGATCCGAGCAGTACTTC. This codes for CASSQALRGSEQYF.

The gene calls are TRBV11-2 and TRBJ2-1; 13 nucleotides line up with TRBD2. In germline, CDR1 is SGHAT, CDR2 FQNNGV. V shed 1 base and J 8 bases; nucleotides not matched to a gene: 5. This CDR3 has 16 residues. The CDR3 bases are TGTGCCAGCAGCTTAGTCGCGACTAGCGGGAGGCATGAGCAGTTCTTC. Its translation is CASSLVATSGRHEQFF.

The chain joins TRBV4-2 to TRBJ2-2; 9 bases match TRBD2. Germline CDR1 LGHNA, CDR2 YNFKEQ. This CDR3 region has 17 residues. The V gene end was trimmed by 0 bases and the J gene end by 7 bases; junction bases not matched to a gene: 9. In DNA form, the CDR3 reads TGTGCCAGCAGCCAAGAGGGAAGCGGGAGGTTGGTCGGGGAGCTGTTTTTT. Residues: CASSQEGSGRLVGELFF.